A selection of T cell receptor beta chains follows, all from one sample in a study of long-term antiretroviral therapy in people with HIV. TCRdb's copy holds only in-frame clones and misses some; the assay was immunoSEQ multiplex PCR. The sample shows around 35,000 clones, around 80% of them seen only once. The sample consisted of unsorted PBMCs, taken 3.1 years after starting antiretroviral therapy. The receptors were sampled from a woman in her forties or fifties with HIV. Both conserved end residues are part of each CDR3. The D gene is left open where the match is weak.

D gene | J gene | V gene | CDR3 protein | CDR3 DNA
NA | TRBJ1-4 | TRBV15 | CATSGYRYQANEKLFF | TGTGCCACCAGCGGTTACAGGTACCAGGCTAATGAAAAACTGTTTTTT
NA | TRBJ2-3 | TRBV6-1 | CASLQGLGTDTQYF | TGTGCCAGTCTTCAGGGGCTAGGGACAGATACGCAGTATTTT
NA | TRBJ2-3 | TRBV7-9 | CASSLGGYTQYF | TGTGCCAGCAGCTTAGGGGGGTATACGCAGTATTTT
NA | TRBJ1-1 | TRBV19 | CASSMGWGNTEAFF | TGTGCCAGTAGTATGGGCTGGGGGAACACTGAAGCTTTCTTT
TRBD1 | TRBJ1-5 | TRBV29-1 | CRPTGGNNQPQHF | TGCAGACCGACAGGGGGAAACAATCAGCCCCAGCATTTT
TRBD1 | TRBJ1-2 | TRBV18 | CASSPPGQGIGGYTF | TGTGCCAGCTCACCGCCGGGACAGGGAATAGGGGGCTACACCTTC
NA | TRBJ1-1 | TRBV29-1 | CSVVRIMNTEAFF | TGCAGCGTTGTCCGCATAATGAACACTGAAGCTTTCTTT
NA | TRBJ2-3 | TRBV10-3 | CAISEVGTDTQYF | TGTGCCATCAGTGAGGTCGGTACAGATACGCAGTATTTT
NA | TRBJ1-6 | TRBV4-1 | CASSQLGRIYNSPLHF | TGCGCCAGCAGCCAATTAGGGCGGATCTATAATTCACCCCTCCACTTT
TRBD1 | TRBJ1-2 | TRBV7-9 | CASSLRQGDGYTF | TGTGCCAGCAGCTTAAGACAGGGGGACGGCTACACCTTC
NA | TRBJ1-3 | TRBV4-2 | CASSQVLGDTIYF | TGTGCCAGCAGCCAAGTTTTGGGGGACACCATATATTTT